This T cell receptor (beta chain) was captured in a study of blood T cell repertoires in COVID-19. Study overall: Acute and convalescent COVID-19 specimens originated in the United States, Italy and Spain.

It was during active infection that Seattle patients were enrolled and then longitudinally followed. Trimming removed 0 bases from V and 4 bases from J, with 16 bases in between. Germline-derived CDR1 and CDR2 are LGHNA and YNFKEQ. This CDR3 has 17 amino acids. Assay: immunoSEQ multiplex PCR; the TCRdb copy retains only in-frame clones and omits some. Here the sample spans around 160,000 clones, 85% to 95% being singletons. The J gene is TRBJ1-5, the V gene TRBV4-2, with D hard to call. Sequencing was carried out using peripheral blood. This TCR was recovered from a woman aged 55-69 years with COVID-19, enrolled during active disease. The CDR3 region has the DNA TGTGCCAGCAGCCAAGATAGTCGACCGAGACTGAATCAGCCCCAGCATTTT. The encoded protein is CASSQDSRPRLNQPQHF.